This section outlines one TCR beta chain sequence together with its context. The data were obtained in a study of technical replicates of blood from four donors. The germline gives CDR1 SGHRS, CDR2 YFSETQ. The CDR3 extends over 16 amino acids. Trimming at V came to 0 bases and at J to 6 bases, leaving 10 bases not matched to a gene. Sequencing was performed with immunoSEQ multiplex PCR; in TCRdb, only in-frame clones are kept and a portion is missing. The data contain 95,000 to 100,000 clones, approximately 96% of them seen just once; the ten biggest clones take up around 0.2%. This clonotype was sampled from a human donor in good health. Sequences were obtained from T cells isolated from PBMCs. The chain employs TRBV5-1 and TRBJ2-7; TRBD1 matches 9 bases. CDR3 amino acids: CASSLVFTDRGGEQYF. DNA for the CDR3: TGCGCCAGCAGCTTGGTTTTTACGGACAGGGGCGGCGAGCAGTACTTC.